This TCR beta chain was found in a study of blood T cell repertoires in COVID-19. Trimming took 3 bases from V and 2 from J, leaving 16 bases between them. Germline loops: CDR1 LNHDA, CDR2 SQIVND (reference sequence). The CDR3 extends over 16 amino acids. Sequencing was performed with immunoSEQ multiplex PCR; in TCRdb, only in-frame clones are kept and a portion is missing. In the table there are about 110,000 clones, just over 75% of which are singletons. Material for sequencing was peripheral blood. This clonotype was obtained from a woman older than 75 with acute or convalescent COVID-19. The chain couples TRBV19 to TRBJ2-5; D possibly corresponds to TRBD2 (6 bases). DNA of the CDR3: TGTGCCAGTAGTATTGCGGGTAGACTAGGGCAAGAGACCCAGTACTTC. The encoded protein is CASSIAGRLGQETQYF. The variable domain in full, completed from reference TRBV19 and TRBJ2-5, reads DGGITQSPKYLFRKEGQNVTLSCEQNLNHDAMYWYRQDPGQGLRLIYYSQIVNDFQKGDIAEGYSVSREKKESFPLTVTSAQKNPTAFYLCASSIAGRLGQETQYFGPGTRLLVL.